Following are 22 T cell receptor beta chains from one sample sequenced in a study of cytomegalovirus exposure and HLA in healthy donors. Vbeta (60) and Jbeta (13) primers were used in the PCR. Sequencing was performed with immunoSEQ multiplex PCR; in TCRdb, only in-frame clones are kept and a portion is missing. The data contain 90,000 to 120,000 clones, 55% to 85% of them singletons. Sequencing input: PBMCs. These receptors all stem from a man in his thirties or forties in good health and CMV-seronegative.

The rearrangement joins TRBV5-1 to TRBJ2-7; 9 bases match TRBD1. From germline, CDR1 is SGHRS and CDR2 YFSETQ. This CDR3 is 15 amino acids long. V lost 3 bases and J lost 2; bases outside the gene matches: 6. The CDR3 DNA is TGCGCCAGCAGCTCCGACGGGACAGGGACCTACGAGCAGTACTTC. It codes for CASSSDGTGTYEQYF.

The table lists this clone with a few counts. V usage is TRBV6-5 and J usage is TRBJ1-1, with TRBD1 as a possible D gene (5 bases). Germline values: CDR1 MNHEY, CDR2 SVGAGI. The CDR3 consists of 16 residues. The V and J ends lost 0 bases and 5 bases respectively, with 16 bases between them. The CDR3 region is CASSYSIHAGRTEAFF. The CDR3, as DNA: TGTGCCAGCAGTTACTCGATACACGCAGGGAGGACTGAAGCTTTCTTT.

The rearrangement joins TRBV11-2 to TRBJ1-4, with no clear D. The germline V and J ends were trimmed by 0 bases and 14 bases, with 13 bases remaining between them. There are 13 residues in the CDR3. The V gene's germline CDR1 is SGHAT and CDR2 FQNNGV. The CDR3 region has the DNA TGTGCCAGCAGCTTAGACCCGACCGGCGGGCTGTTTTTT. It encodes CASSLDPTGGLFF.

V is TRBV2 and J is TRBJ2-5; D remains ambiguous. This CDR3 is 15 amino acids long. Germline V lookup: CDR1 SNHLY, CDR2 FYNNEI. Trimming cost V 4 bases and J 2 bases, with 14 bases left between them. The CDR3 region is CASSGSLGPQETQYF. CDR3 nucleotides: TGTGCCAGCAGTGGAAGCCTTGGGCCGCAAGAGACCCAGTACTTC.

This clone was observed a handful of times. The V gene is TRBV7-9, the J gene TRBJ2-5, with TRBD2 matching over 14 bases. From germline, CDR1 is SEHNR and CDR2 FQNEAQ (reference sequence). V lost 4 bases and J lost 1; bases outside the gene matches: 8. The CDR3 covers 18 residues. The chain's CDR3 is CASSWNPGLAGVQETQYF. The CDR3 DNA reads as TGTGCCAGCAGCTGGAACCCGGGACTAGCGGGAGTCCAAGAGACCCAGTACTTC. The complete variable domain, with remaining parts taken from reference TRBV7-9 and TRBJ2-5, reads DTGVSQNPRHKITKRGQNVTFRCDPISEHNRLYWYRQTLGQGPEFLTYFQNEAQLEKSRLLSDRFSAERPKGSFSTLEIQRTEQGDSAMYLCASSWNPGLAGVQETQYFGPGTRLLVL.

J is TRBJ1-1 and V is TRBV19; D unresolved. CDR3 length: 12 residues. Trimming removed 5 bases from V and 7 bases from J, with 11 bases in between. Germline V gene data show CDR1 as LNHDA and CDR2 as SQIVND (reference sequence). The DNA of the CDR3 is TGTGCCAGTAGTCCGAGTCCTTGTGAAGCTTTCTTT. This encodes CASSPSPCEAFF.

This clone turned up a few times. The chain joins TRBV5-1 to TRBJ2-5; 7 bases match TRBD2. V lost 4 bases to trimming and J lost 1 base; unmatched junction nucleotides: 7. From germline, CDR1 is SGHRS and CDR2 YFSETQ. CDR3 length: 15 residues. CDR3 sequence: CASSLSGTIQETQYF. The CDR3 nucleotides are TGCGCCAGCAGCCTATCCGGGACTATCCAAGAGACCCAGTACTTC.

V is TRBV28 and J is TRBJ1-6, with 9 bases aligning to TRBD1. V trimming: 6 bases; J trimming: 7 bases; junction bases outside the gene matches: 7. The CDR3 sequence is 15 residues long. The germline CDR1 and CDR2 sequences are MDHEN and SYDVKM. The CDR3 region has the DNA TGTGCCAGCAGCAACCCGACAGGGGGAAATTCACCCCTCCACTTT. Translation: CASSNPTGGNSPLHF.

Only one count was recorded for this clone. Its ends do not fully match the called genes, so a read error is possible. Other DNA sequences in this specimen translate into the identical CDR3. The rearrangement joins TRBV5-1 to TRBJ2-5; 7 positions agree with TRBD2. The CDR3 runs to 13 residues. Per the germline V gene, CDR1 is SGHRS and CDR2 is YFSETQ. CDR3 protein: CASSLGGEETQYF. The CDR3 DNA reads as TGCGCCAGCAGTTTGGGGGGGGAAGAGACCCAGTACTTC.

The genes are TRBV7-9 and TRBJ2-1, with D maybe TRBD2 (5 bases). Germline assignment: CDR1 SEHNR and CDR2 FQNEAQ (reference sequence). Between the trimmed V and J ends, which lost 1 base and 8 bases, there was a span of 27 bases. This CDR3 has 19 residues. The CDR3 DNA follows: TGTGCCAGCAGCTTAGGATTAAGCGGCCACCGGAAAACCTTGGATGAGCAGTTCTTC. This encodes CASSLGLSGHRKTLDEQFF.

This chain joins TRBV27 and TRBJ1-2; 10 bases match TRBD1. The CDR3 contains 15 residues. Germline loops: CDR1 MNHEY, CDR2 SMNVEV (reference sequence). V trimming: 5 bases; J trimming: 4 bases; junction bases outside the gene matches: 7. This chain's CDR3 is CASSPGTGEGYGYTF. The CDR3, as DNA: TGTGCCAGCAGTCCGGGGACAGGGGAGGGCTATGGCTACACCTTC.

This sequence joins TRBV6-5 and TRBJ2-7, with a tentative D call TRBD2 (5 bases). This CDR3 spans 13 amino acids. Looked up from germline, CDR1 is MNHEY and CDR2 is SVGAGI. V was pared by 8 bases and J by 6 bases, with 17 bases between. The CDR3 spells CASGVTLRVEQYF. In DNA, the CDR3 is TGTGCCAGCGGAGTTACACTGCGGGTCGAGCAGTACTTC.

The chain couples TRBV7-3 to TRBJ2-5; no reliable D call. Trimming took 3 bases from V and 4 from J, leaving 9 bases between them. Germline V gives CDR1 SGHTA, CDR2 FQGTGA. The CDR3 contains 13 residues. The CDR3 loop is CASSLKERETQYF. The CDR3 region has the DNA TGTGCCAGCAGCTTGAAAGAGCGAGAGACCCAGTACTTC.

The chain has TRBV29-1 and TRBJ2-2, with 11 bases identical to TRBD1. CDR3 length: 15 amino acids. In germline, CDR1 is SQVTM, CDR2 ANQGSEA. Unmatched junction bases numbered 5, after V lost 7 bases and J lost 1 base. CDR3 region: CSADGTGGNTGELFF. The CDR3 DNA reads TGCAGCGCCGACGGGACAGGGGGGAACACCGGGGAGCTGTTTTTT.

The chain combines TRBV7-8 with TRBJ2-4, with TRBD2 matching over 7 bases. This CDR3 is 20 amino acids long. The V and J ends lost 1 base and 0 bases, in that order; junction bases with no gene match: 15. Germline CDR1 reads SGHVS; CDR2 reads FQNEAQ. CDR3 DNA: TGTGCCAGCAGCTTAGGACCAACTAGCGCGGAAACCCCAGCCAAAAACATTCAGTACTTC. Its protein product is CASSLGPTSAETPAKNIQYF.

This clone was seen more than once but under ten times. This chain connects TRBV6-6 to TRBJ2-5, with 15 bases lining up with TRBD2. The CDR3 is made up of 16 amino acids. The germline gives CDR1 MNHNY, CDR2 SVGAGI (reference sequence). The V and J ends lost 6 bases and 4 bases, in that order; junction bases with no gene match: 6. In DNA form, the CDR3 reads TGTGCCAGCAGCCCCGGACTAGCGGGGGGGCGAGAGACCCAGTACTTC. This sequence encodes CASSPGLAGGRETQYF.

This clone was seen just once. The chain combines TRBV7-8 with TRBJ1-1, with D possibly being TRBD1 (5 bases). The CDR3 consists of 15 residues. Per germline, CDR1 SGHVS and CDR2 FQNEAQ. V gave up 5 bases and J gave up 3 bases, with 16 bases separating them. The CDR3 protein is CASSPRPRGDTEAFF. CDR3 coding DNA: TGTGCCAGCAGCCCCAGGCCGCGGGGGGACACTGAAGCTTTCTTT.

The rearrangement joins TRBV10-1 to TRBJ2-7; 9 bases align to TRBD1. The CDR3 is 15 amino acids. V lost 6 bases, J lost 3 bases, and 9 bases stayed unmatched. The germline V gene encodes CDR1 WNHNN and CDR2 SYGVQD (reference sequence). The chain's CDR3 is CASSTTRTGVYEQYF. The CDR3 coding sequence is TGCGCCAGCAGCACCACCAGGACAGGGGTCTACGAGCAGTACTTC.

The chain is built from TRBV4-2 and TRBJ2-1, with D perhaps TRBD2 (5 bases). This CDR3 spans 15 amino acids. In germline, CDR1 is LGHNA, CDR2 YNFKEQ. Deletions cut 4 bases from V and 1 base from J, with 11 bases between. CDR3 nucleotides: TGTGCCAGCAGCCCTCGGGAAGGGTCCTACAATGAGCAGTTCTTC. Translated: CASSPREGSYNEQFF.

The chain couples TRBV28 to TRBJ1-3, with D perhaps TRBD1 (6 bases). CDR1 is MDHEN and CDR2 is SYDVKM in the germline V gene. This CDR3 has 17 amino acids. The V end lost 4 bases, the J end lost 0 bases, and 16 bases lay between the germline ends. The CDR3 spells CASSSQGVLLSGNTIYF. The CDR3 DNA reads TGTGCCAGCAGTTCACAGGGAGTTCTCCTCTCTGGAAACACCATATATTTT.

The chain uses TRBV4-1 and TRBJ2-1; a weak D match, TRBD2 (6 bases). Trimming cost V 0 bases and J 13 bases, with 13 bases left between them. The germline V gene encodes CDR1 MGHRA and CDR2 YSYEKL. The CDR3 length is 13 residues. As DNA, the CDR3 is TGCGCCAGCAGCCAAGACTGGGGGGTCCTCCAGTTCTTC. It encodes CASSQDWGVLQFF.

The V call is TRBV30, the J call TRBJ2-7; TRBD2 is a possible D gene (6 bases). The germline V gene has CDR1 GTSNPN and CDR2 SVGIG (reference sequence). V was clipped by 0 bases and J by 5 bases, with 14 bases between them. The CDR3 sequence is 14 residues long. The CDR3 bases are TGTGCCTGGAGTGTATCTAGCGCAGTAGACGAGCAGTACTTC. As protein: CAWSVSSAVDEQYF.